This T cell receptor beta chain was recovered during a study of cytomegalovirus exposure and HLA in healthy donors. A multiplex PCR was run with 60 Vbeta primers and 13 Jbeta primers. The assay was immunoSEQ multiplex PCR, and TCRdb's table has in-frame clones only and misses some. The table lists 70,000 or so clones, about 73% of them singletons. CDR3 length: 15 amino acids. Trimming stripped 2 bases from V and 3 bases from J, with 13 bases between. Germline V gene sequence: CDR1 GTSNPN, CDR2 SVGIG (reference sequence). The sequence came from a woman in her sixties or seventies in good health and CMV-seropositive. The chain has TRBV30 and TRBJ1-4; D may be TRBD1 (6 bases). What was sequenced was PBMCs. Written as DNA, the CDR3 is TGTGCCTGGAGTCCGAGGACAGCTTCTAATGAAAAACTGTTTTTT. Translation: CAWSPRTASNEKLFF.